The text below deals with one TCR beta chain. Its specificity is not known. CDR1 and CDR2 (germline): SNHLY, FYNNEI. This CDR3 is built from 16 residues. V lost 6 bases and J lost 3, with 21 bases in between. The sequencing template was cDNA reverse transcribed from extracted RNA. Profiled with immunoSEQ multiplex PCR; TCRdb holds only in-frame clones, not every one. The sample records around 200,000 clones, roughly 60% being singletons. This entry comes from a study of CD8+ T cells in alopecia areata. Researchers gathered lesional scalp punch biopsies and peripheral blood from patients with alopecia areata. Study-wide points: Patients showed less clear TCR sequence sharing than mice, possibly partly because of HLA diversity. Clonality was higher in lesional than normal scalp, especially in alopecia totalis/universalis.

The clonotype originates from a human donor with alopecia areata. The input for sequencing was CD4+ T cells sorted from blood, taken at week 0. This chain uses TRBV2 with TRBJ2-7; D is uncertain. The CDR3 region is CASSPDWEPRYYEQYF. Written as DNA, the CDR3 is TGTGCCAGCAGCCCCGACTGGGAACCCCGTTACTACGAGCAGTACTTC.